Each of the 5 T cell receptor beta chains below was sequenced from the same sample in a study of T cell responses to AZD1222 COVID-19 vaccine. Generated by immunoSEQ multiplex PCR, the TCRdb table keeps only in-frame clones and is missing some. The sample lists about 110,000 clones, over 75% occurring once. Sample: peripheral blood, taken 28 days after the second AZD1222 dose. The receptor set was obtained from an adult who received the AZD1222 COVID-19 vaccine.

The CDR3 sequence is CATRGPHKNIQYF. Here the CDR3 DNA reads TGTGCCACGAGGGGACCGCACAAAAACATTCAGTACTTC. The chain recombines TRBV15 with TRBJ2-4; TRBD1 or TRBD2 may be the D gene (5 bases each). The CDR3 totals 13 residues. V was pared by 9 bases and J by 3 bases, with 12 bases between. Germline V gene sequence: CDR1 LNHNV, CDR2 YYDKDF (reference sequence).

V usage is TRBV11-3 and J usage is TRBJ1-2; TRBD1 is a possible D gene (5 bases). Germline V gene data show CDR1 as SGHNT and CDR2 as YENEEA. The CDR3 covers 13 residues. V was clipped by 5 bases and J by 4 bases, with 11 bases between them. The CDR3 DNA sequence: TGTGCCAGCAGCCTCCGCGGGGGCTATGGCTACACCTTC. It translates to CASSLRGGYGYTF.

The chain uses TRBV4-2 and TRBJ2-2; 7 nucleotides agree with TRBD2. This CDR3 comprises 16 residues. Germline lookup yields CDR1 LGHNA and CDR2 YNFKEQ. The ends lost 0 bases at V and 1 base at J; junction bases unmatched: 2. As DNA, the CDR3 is TGTGCCAGCAGCCAAGAGGGAGGGAGGAACACCGGGGAGCTGTTTTTT. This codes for CASSQEGGRNTGELFF.

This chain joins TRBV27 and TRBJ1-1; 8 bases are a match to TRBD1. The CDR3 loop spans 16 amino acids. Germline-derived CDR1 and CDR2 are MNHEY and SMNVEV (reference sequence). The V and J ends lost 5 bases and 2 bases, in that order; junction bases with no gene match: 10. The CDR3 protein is CASSRDRGIINTEAFF. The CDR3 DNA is TGTGCCAGCAGTCGAGACAGGGGAATTATTAACACTGAAGCTTTCTTT.

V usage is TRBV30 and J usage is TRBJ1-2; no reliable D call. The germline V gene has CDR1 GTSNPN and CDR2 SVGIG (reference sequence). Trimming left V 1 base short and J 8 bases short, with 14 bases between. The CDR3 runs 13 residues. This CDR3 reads CAWSGNSLGGYTF. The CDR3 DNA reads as TGTGCCTGGAGTGGAAACAGCCTTGGGGGCTACACCTTC.